This TCR beta chain was recovered during a study of type 1 and type 2 diabetes patients. The V end was cut by 6 bases, the J end by 8 bases, with 19 bases between. This CDR3 is built from 14 residues. This clonotype has just a few counts. Genomic DNA was the PCR template. Amplification of the beta chain CDR3 used 30 forward and 13 reverse multiplex primers. One entry per CDR3 protein, called by TCRdb with MiXCR from the multiplex PCR reads. This table has 250,000 or so distinct CDR3 sequences, 40% to 50% appearing once. The rearrangement links TRBV12-3 or TRBV12-4 to TRBJ1-2; tentatively, D is TRBD1 (5 bases). Sequenced input: peripheral blood mononuclear cells (PBMCs). The TCR sequence derives from a man between 18 and 35 years old with type 2 diabetes. The CDR3 DNA reads TGTGCCAGCAGCCTAATCAGCGACGGGGACGGCTACACCTTC. The encoded protein is CASSLISDGDGYTF.